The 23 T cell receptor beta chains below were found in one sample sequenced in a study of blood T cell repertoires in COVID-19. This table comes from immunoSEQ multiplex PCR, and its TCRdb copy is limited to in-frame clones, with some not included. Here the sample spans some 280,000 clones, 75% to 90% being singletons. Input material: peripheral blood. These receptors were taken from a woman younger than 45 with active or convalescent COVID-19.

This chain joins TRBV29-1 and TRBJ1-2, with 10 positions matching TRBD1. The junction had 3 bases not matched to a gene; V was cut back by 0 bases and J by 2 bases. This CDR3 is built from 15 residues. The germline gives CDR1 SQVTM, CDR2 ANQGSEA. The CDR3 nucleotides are TGCAGCGTTGAAGATAGACAGGGGGCCAACTATGGCTACACCTTC. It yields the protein CSVEDRQGANYGYTF.

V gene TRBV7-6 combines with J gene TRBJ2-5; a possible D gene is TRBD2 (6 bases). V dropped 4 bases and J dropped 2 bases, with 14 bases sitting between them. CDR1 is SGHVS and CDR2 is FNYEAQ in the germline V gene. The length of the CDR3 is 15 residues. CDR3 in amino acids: CASSSVGRGQETQYF. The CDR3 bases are TGTGCCAGCAGCTCCGTGGGACGGGGGCAAGAGACCCAGTACTTC.

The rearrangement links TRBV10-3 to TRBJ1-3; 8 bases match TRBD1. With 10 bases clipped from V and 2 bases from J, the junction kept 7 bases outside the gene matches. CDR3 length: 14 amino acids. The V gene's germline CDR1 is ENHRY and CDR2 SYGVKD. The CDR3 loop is CATGQGSTGNTIYF. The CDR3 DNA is TGTGCCACCGGACAGGGATCCACTGGAAACACCATATATTTT.

The CDR3 nucleotides are TGTGCCAGCAGCTTTTATGGTAGGGGGAAGGCCTTTTTGATCAATGAGCAGTTCTTC. Translating it yields CASSFYGRGKAFLINEQFF. The chain carries TRBV7-2 and TRBJ2-1; perhaps TRBD1 as D (6 bases). V was pared by 3 bases and J by 6 bases, with 27 bases between. This CDR3 comprises 19 residues. Germline V gives CDR1 SGHTA, CDR2 FQGNSA.

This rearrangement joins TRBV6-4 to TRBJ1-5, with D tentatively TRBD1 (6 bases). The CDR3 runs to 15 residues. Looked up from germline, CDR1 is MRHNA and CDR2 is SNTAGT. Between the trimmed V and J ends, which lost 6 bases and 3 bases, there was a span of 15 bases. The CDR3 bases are TGTGCCAGCAGGCTCCACAGGGATCACAATCAGCCCCAGCATTTT. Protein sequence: CASRLHRDHNQPQHF.

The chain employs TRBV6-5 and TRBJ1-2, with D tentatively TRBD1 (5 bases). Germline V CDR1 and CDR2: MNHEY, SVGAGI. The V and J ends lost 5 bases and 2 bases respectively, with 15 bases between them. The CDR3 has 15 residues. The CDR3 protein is CASSPGGLGNYGYTF. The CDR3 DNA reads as TGTGCCAGCAGTCCGGGGGGTTTGGGAAACTATGGCTACACCTTC.

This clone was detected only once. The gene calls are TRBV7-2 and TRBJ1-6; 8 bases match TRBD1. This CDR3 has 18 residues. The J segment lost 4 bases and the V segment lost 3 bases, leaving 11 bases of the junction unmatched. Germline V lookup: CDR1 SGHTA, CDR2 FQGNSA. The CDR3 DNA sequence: TGTGCCAGCAGCTTCTTTGGGACAGGCGACAGATATAATTCACCCCTCCACTTT. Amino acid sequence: CASSFFGTGDRYNSPLHF.

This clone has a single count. In DNA form, the CDR3 reads TGTGCCAGCAGCGCAGCAGGGGGCACCGGGGAGCTGTTTTTT. This gives the protein CASSAAGGTGELFF. This sequence joins TRBV27 and TRBJ2-2, with 7 bases lining up with TRBD1. V shed 6 bases and J 4 bases; nucleotides not matched to a gene: 5. There are 14 residues in the CDR3. The germline CDR1 and CDR2 sequences are MNHEY and SMNVEV (reference sequence).

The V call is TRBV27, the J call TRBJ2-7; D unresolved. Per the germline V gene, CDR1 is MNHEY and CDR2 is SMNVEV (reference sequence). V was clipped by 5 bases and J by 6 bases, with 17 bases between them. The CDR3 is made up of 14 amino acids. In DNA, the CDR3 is TGTGCCAGCAGTCCGTACGCCCTTCAGGCCGAGCAGTACTTC. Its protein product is CASSPYALQAEQYF.

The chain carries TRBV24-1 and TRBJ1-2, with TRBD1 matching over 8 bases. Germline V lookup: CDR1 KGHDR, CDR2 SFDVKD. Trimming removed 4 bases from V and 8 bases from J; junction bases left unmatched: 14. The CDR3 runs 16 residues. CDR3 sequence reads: CATSDPRGPISQGYTF. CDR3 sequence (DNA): TGTGCCACCAGTGACCCCAGGGGGCCCATCTCTCAGGGCTACACCTTC.

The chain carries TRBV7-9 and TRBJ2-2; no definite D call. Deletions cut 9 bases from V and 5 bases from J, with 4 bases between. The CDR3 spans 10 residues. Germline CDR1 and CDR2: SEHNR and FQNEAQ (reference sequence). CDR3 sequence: CASSTGELFF. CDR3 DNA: TGTGCCAGTTCTACCGGGGAGCTGTTTTTT.

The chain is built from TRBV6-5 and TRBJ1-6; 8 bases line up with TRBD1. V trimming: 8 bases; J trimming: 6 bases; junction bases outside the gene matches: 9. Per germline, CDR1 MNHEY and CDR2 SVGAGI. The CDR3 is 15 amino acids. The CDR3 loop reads CASGAGGQGNSPLHF. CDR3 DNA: TGTGCCAGCGGGGCAGGCGGACAGGGTAATTCACCCCTCCACTTT.

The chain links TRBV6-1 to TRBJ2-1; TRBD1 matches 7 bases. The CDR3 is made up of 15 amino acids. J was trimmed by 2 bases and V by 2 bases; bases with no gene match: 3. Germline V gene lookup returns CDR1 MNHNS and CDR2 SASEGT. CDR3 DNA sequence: TGTGCCAGCAGTGAAAGGGGGCTGGCCTACAATGAGCAGTTCTTC. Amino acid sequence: CASSERGLAYNEQFF.

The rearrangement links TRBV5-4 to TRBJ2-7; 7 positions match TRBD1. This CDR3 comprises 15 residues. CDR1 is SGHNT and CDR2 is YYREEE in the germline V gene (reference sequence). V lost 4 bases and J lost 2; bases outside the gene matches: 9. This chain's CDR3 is CASSHDRERPYEQYF. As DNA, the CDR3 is TGTGCCAGCAGCCATGACAGGGAAAGACCCTACGAGCAGTACTTC.

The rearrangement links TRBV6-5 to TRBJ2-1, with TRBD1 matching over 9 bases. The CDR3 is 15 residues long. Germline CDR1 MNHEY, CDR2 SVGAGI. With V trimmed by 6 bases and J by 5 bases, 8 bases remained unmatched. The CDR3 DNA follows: TGTGCCAGCAGAACTCGGACAGGGGCGGACAATGAGCAGTTCTTC. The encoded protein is CASRTRTGADNEQFF.

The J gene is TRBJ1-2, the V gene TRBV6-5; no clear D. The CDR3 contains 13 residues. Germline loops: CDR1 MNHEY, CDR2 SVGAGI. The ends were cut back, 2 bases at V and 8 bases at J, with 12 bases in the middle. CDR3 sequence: CASSYTTGGGYTF. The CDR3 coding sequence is TGTGCCAGCAGTTACACGACCGGCGGAGGCTACACCTTC.

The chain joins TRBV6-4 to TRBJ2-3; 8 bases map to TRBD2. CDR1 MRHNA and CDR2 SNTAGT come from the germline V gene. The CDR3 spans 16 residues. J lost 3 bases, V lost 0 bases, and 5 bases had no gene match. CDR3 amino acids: CASSDSGSGATDTQYF. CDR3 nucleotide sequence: TGTGCCAGCAGTGACTCGGGTAGCGGGGCAACAGATACGCAGTATTTT.

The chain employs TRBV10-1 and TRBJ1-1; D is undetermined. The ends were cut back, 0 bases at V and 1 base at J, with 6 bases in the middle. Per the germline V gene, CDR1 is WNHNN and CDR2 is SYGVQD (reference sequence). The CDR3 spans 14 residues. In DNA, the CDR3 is TGCGCCAGCAGTGAGTCGCGAAGGAACACTGAAGCTTTCTTT. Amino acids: CASSESRRNTEAFF.

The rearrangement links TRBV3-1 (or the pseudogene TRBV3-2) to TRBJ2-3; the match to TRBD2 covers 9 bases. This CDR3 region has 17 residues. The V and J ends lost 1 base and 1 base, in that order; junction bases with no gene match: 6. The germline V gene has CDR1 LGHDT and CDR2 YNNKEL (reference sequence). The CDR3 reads CASSQGGSGGRTDTQYF. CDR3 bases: TGTGCCAGCAGCCAAGGCGGTAGCGGGGGCCGCACAGATACGCAGTATTTT.

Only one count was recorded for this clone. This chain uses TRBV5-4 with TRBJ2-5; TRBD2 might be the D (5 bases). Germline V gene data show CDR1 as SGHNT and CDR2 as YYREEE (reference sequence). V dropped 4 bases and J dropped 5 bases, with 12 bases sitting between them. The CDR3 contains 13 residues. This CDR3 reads CASSVPPGETQYF. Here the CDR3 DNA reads TGTGCCAGCAGCGTCCCCCCGGGGGAGACCCAGTACTTC.

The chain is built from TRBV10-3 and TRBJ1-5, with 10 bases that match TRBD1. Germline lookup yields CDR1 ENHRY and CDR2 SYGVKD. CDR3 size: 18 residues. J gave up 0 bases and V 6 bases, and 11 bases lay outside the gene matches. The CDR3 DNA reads TGTGCCATCAGCGATCCTTGGACAGGGGGAGATAGCAATCAGCCCCAGCATTTT. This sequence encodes CAISDPWTGGDSNQPQHF.

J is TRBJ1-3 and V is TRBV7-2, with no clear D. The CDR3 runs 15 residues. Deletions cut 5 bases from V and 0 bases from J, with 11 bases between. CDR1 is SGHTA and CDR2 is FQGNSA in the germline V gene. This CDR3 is CASSPEAASGNTIYF. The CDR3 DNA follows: TGTGCCAGCAGCCCGGAGGCCGCCTCTGGAAACACCATATATTTT.

CDR3 in amino acids: CASRENSLPGYTF. The CDR3 nucleotides are TGTGCCAGCAGAGAGAACAGTCTCCCTGGCTACACCTTC. The chain uses TRBV12-3 or TRBV12-4 and TRBJ1-2; no clear D. With 6 bases removed from V and 7 bases from J, the gap between germline ends came to 15 bases. The CDR3 has 13 residues.